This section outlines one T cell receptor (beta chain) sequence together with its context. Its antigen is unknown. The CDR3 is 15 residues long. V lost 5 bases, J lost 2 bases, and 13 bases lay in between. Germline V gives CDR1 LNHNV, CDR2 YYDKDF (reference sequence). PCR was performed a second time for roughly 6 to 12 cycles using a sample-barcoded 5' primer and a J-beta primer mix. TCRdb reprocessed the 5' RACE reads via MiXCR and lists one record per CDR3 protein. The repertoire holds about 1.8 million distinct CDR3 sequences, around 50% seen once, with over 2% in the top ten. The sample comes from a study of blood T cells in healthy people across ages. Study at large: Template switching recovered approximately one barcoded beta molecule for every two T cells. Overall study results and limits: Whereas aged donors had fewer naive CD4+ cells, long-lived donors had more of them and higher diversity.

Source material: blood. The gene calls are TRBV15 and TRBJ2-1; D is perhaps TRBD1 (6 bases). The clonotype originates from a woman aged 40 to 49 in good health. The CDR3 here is CATSARQATYNEQFF. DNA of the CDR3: TGTGCCACCAGCGCAAGACAGGCAACCTACAATGAGCAGTTCTTC.